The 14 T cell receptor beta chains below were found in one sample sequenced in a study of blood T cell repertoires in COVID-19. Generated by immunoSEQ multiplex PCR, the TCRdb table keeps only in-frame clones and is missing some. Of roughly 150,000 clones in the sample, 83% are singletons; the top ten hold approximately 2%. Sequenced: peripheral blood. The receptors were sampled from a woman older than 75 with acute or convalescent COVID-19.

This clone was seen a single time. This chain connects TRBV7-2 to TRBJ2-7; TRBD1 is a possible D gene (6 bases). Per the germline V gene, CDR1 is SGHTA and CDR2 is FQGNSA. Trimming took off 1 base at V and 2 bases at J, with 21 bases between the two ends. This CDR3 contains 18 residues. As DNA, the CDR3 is TGTGCCAGCAGCTTAGATCTGGGGGCGACAGCCTCGCCCTACGAGCAGTACTTC. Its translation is CASSLDLGATASPYEQYF.

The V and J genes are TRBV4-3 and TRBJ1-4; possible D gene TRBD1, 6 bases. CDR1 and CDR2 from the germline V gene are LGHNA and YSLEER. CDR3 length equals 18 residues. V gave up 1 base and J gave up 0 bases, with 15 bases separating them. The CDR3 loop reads CASSQGGGEGSTNEKLFF. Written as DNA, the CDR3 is TGCGCCAGCAGCCAAGGAGGGGGAGAGGGATCAACTAATGAAAAACTGTTTTTT.

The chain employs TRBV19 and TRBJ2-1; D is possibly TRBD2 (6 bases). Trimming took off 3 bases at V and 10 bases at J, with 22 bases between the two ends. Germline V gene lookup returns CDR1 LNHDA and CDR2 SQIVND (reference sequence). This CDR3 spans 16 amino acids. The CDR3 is CASSMKGPGGVSEQFF. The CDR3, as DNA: TGTGCCAGTAGTATGAAGGGGCCCGGGGGAGTCTCGGAGCAGTTCTTC.

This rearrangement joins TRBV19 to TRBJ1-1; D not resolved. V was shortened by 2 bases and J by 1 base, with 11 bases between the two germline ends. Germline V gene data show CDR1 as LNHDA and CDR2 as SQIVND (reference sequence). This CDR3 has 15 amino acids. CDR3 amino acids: CASSIFGSENTEAFF. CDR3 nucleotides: TGTGCCAGTAGTATATTCGGCAGCGAGAACACTGAAGCTTTCTTT.

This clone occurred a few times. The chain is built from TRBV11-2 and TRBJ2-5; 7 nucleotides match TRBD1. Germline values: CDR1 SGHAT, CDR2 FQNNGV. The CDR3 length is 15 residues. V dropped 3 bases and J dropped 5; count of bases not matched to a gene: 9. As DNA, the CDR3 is TGTGCCAGCAGCTTGAATAGGGGGCCGCAGGAGACCCAGTACTTC. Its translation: CASSLNRGPQETQYF.

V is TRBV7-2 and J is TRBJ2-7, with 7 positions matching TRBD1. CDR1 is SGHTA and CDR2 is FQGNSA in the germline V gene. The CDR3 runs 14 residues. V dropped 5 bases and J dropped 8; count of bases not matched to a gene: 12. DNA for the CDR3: TGTGCCAGCAGCCCCGGGACAGCCTTCTGGAAGCAGTACTTC. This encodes CASSPGTAFWKQYF.

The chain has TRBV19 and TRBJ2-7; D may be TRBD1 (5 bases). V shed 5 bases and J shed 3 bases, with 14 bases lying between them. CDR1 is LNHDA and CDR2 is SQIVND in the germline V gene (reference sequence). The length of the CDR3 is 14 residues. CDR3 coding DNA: TGTGCCAGTAGTTTCGACAGCTATAGCTACGAGCAGTACTTC. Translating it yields CASSFDSYSYEQYF.

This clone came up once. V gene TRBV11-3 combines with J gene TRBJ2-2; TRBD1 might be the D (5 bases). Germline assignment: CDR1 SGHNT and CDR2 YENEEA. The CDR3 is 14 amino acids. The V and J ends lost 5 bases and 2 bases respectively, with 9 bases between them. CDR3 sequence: CASSPTANTGELFF. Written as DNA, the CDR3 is TGTGCCAGCAGCCCGACAGCTAACACCGGGGAGCTGTTTTTT.

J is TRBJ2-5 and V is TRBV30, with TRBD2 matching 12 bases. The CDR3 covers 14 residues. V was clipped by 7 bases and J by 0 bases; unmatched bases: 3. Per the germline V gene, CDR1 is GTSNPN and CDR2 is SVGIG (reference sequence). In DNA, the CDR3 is TGTGCCTACCGGACTAGCGGGAACCAAGAGACCCAGTACTTC. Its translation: CAYRTSGNQETQYF.

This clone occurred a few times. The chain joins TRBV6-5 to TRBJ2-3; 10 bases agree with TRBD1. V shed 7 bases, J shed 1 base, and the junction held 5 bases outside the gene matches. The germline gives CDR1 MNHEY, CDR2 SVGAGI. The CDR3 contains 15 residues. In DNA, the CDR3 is TGTGCCAGCAATAGACAGGGGGCCGGCACAGATACGCAGTATTTT. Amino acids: CASNRQGAGTDTQYF.

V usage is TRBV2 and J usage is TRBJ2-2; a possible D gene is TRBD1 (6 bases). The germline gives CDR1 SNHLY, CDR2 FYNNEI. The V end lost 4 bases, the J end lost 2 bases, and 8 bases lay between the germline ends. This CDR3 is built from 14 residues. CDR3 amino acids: CASSGTDNTGELFF. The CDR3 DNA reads TGTGCCAGCAGTGGGACAGATAACACCGGGGAGCTGTTTTTT.

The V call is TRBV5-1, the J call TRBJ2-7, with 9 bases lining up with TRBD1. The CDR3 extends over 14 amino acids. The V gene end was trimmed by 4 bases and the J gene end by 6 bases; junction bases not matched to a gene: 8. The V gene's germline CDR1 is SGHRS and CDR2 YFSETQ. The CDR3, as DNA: TGCGCCAGCAGCACGGGACAGGGCAATGCCGAGCAGTACTTC. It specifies CASSTGQGNAEQYF.

CDR3 DNA sequence: TGCGCCAGCAGCTTTCAGGAACAGGGGGCACCTAACTATGGCTACACCTTC. Translated: CASSFQEQGAPNYGYTF. The chain links TRBV4-3 to TRBJ1-2, with 9 bases matching TRBD1. V dropped 5 bases and J dropped 0; count of bases not matched to a gene: 10. Germline V lookup: CDR1 LGHNA, CDR2 YSLEER. The CDR3 is 17 residues long.

CDR3 in DNA: TGTGCCAGCAGCACACCACAGGGGGCGGAGTTCTTC. Protein sequence: CASSTPQGAEFF. This chain links TRBV5-4 with TRBJ2-1; 9 nucleotides match TRBD1. The germline V gene has CDR1 SGHNT and CDR2 YYREEE (reference sequence). This CDR3 region has 12 residues. V dropped 4 bases and J dropped 14; count of bases not matched to a gene: 7.